The 32 T cell receptor beta chains reported below all come from one sample, sequenced in a study of a mutant IDH1 vaccine in newly diagnosed glioma. The time point: baseline, week 1 (first vaccination visit). Treatment here: pre-vaccination baseline after standard-of-care therapy. Some clones are missing from TCRdb's copy, which holds only in-frame ones; the method was immunoSEQ multiplex PCR. Among about 51,000 clones listed, 70% to 80% were seen once. The material sequenced was PBMCs, taken from a glioma patient treated with radiotherapy, temozolomide or both. Receptors originate from a woman aged 40 to 49 with glioma.

The rearrangement links TRBV20-1 to TRBJ2-3; TRBD1 matches 8 bases. V lost 6 bases and J lost 6; bases outside the gene matches: 2. This CDR3 contains 11 residues. Looked up from germline, CDR1 is DFQATT and CDR2 is SNEGSKA (reference sequence). CDR3 bases: TGCAGTGCCAGGGGGCCGGATACGCAGTATTTT. This codes for CSARGPDTQYF.

This chain uses TRBV5-8 with TRBJ1-2, with 9 bases aligning to TRBD1. The CDR3 is made up of 19 amino acids. Germline values: CDR1 SGHTS, CDR2 YDEGEE. The junction had 21 bases not matched to a gene; V was cut back by 0 bases and J by 9 bases. CDR3 sequence (DNA): TGTGCCAGCAGCTTGGCTAAGTTTGTGGGGACAGGGTCCGGGCGGAGCTACACCTTC. The encoded protein is CASSLAKFVGTGSGRSYTF.

V is TRBV30 and J is TRBJ2-7; the D gene is possibly TRBD1 (5 bases). Per germline, CDR1 GTSNPN and CDR2 SVGIG (reference sequence). Trimming stripped 3 bases from V and 2 bases from J, with 11 bases between. The CDR3 length is 13 residues. DNA of the CDR3: TGTGCCTGGAGGGGGCGGCGGACCTACGAGCAGTACTTC. It encodes CAWRGRRTYEQYF. Combining the CDR3 with reference TRBV30 and TRBJ2-7 gives the whole variable domain SQTIHQWPATLVQPVGSPLSLECTVEGTSNPNLYWYRQAAGRGLQLLFYSVGIGQISSEVPQNLSASRPQDRQFILSSKKLLLSDSGFYLCAWRGRRTYEQYFGPGTRLTVT.

This chain joins TRBV13 and TRBJ2-7; D gene uncertain. Germline V gives CDR1 PRHDT, CDR2 FYEKMQ (reference sequence). Trimming took off 4 bases at V and 6 bases at J, with 13 bases between the two ends. The CDR3 consists of 13 residues. The chain's CDR3 is CASSSELRGEQYF. The CDR3 DNA follows: TGTGCCAGCAGCTCCGAGCTAAGAGGCGAGCAGTACTTC.

V gene TRBV2 combines with J gene TRBJ2-3, with TRBD2 identical over 9 bases. The CDR3 covers 15 residues. V lost 1 base, J lost 6 bases, and 5 bases stayed unmatched. Germline values: CDR1 SNHLY, CDR2 FYNNEI. The CDR3 sequence is CASSEVAGVGDTQYF. The CDR3 DNA reads TGTGCCAGCAGTGAAGTAGCGGGGGTAGGCGATACGCAGTATTTT.

This sequence joins TRBV4-3 and TRBJ2-7, with D tentatively TRBD1 or TRBD2 (6 bases each). The CDR3 sequence is 15 residues long. Germline CDR1 and CDR2: LGHNA and YSLEER. Trimming removed 0 bases at V and 0 bases at J, with 9 bases between. The CDR3 DNA follows: TGCGCCAGCAGCCAAGAGGGGGGCACCTCCTACGAGCAGTACTTC. This sequence encodes CASSQEGGTSYEQYF.

The rearrangement joins TRBV14 to TRBJ2-5, with D unresolved. The germline CDR1 and CDR2 sequences are SGHDN and FVKESK. Trimming removed 4 bases from V and 5 bases from J, with 11 bases in between. CDR3 length: 13 amino acids. The CDR3 nucleotides are TGTGCCAGCAGCCTGAATACGGGTGAGACCCAGTACTTC. It yields the protein CASSLNTGETQYF. The whole variable domain, filled in from reference TRBV14 and TRBJ2-5, reads EAGVTQFPSHSVIEKGQTVTLRCDPISGHDNLYWYRRVMGKEIKFLLHFVKESKQDESGMPNNRFLAERTGGTYSTLKVQPAELEDSGVYFCASSLNTGETQYFGPGTRLLVL.

This sequence joins TRBV29-1 and TRBJ1-1; the D is unclear. Germline V CDR1 and CDR2: SQVTM, ANQGSEA. Trimming shortened V by 7 bases and J by 1 base, and 4 bases separated the two germline ends. The length of the CDR3 is 10 residues. CDR3 amino acids: CSDGNTEAFF. The CDR3 DNA sequence: TGCAGCGATGGGAACACTGAAGCTTTCTTT.

This clone was seen a handful of times. The chain joins TRBV30 to TRBJ2-5; D perhaps matches TRBD1 (6 bases). Germline CDR1 GTSNPN, CDR2 SVGIG (reference sequence). V gave up 3 bases and J gave up 4 bases, with 12 bases separating them. The CDR3 spans 13 residues. The CDR3 DNA is TGTGCCTGGAGATTTCCAGGGGCAGAGACCCAGTACTTC. It codes for CAWRFPGAETQYF.

The rearrangement joins TRBV4-2 to TRBJ2-3, with a weak D call TRBD1 (6 bases). The germline V gene has CDR1 LGHNA and CDR2 YNFKEQ. CDR3 length: 17 amino acids. Between the trimmed V and J ends, which lost 4 bases and 8 bases, there was a span of 25 bases. This CDR3 is CASSPSLSGAGAGTQYF. As DNA, the CDR3 is TGTGCCAGCAGCCCCTCCCTCAGCGGAGCAGGGGCTGGTACGCAGTATTTT.

This clone has just one count. The chain carries TRBV5-1 and TRBJ2-1, with 9 bases aligning to TRBD2. J was trimmed by 8 bases and V by 4 bases; bases with no gene match: 10. The germline V gene has CDR1 SGHRS and CDR2 YFSETQ. The CDR3 covers 15 residues. The CDR3 here is CASSAIAGAGDEQFF. CDR3 nucleotides: TGCGCCAGCAGCGCCATAGCGGGGGCCGGGGATGAGCAGTTCTTC.

The V and J genes are TRBV5-1 and TRBJ1-2, with TRBD1 as a possible D gene (5 bases). Germline CDR1 reads SGHRS; CDR2 reads YFSETQ. The CDR3 covers 16 residues. V dropped 3 bases and J dropped 6 bases, with 21 bases sitting between them. The CDR3 nucleotides are TGCGCCAGCAGCTGGGGCCCAGGACCTAGGGACCATGGCTACACCTTC. Translating gives CASSWGPGPRDHGYTF.

This clone was recorded only once. Here the CDR3 reads CASSLEISGGATDTQYF. The DNA of the CDR3 is TGCGCCAGCAGCTTGGAAATAAGCGGGGGGGCCACAGATACGCAGTATTTT. The chain carries TRBV5-1 and TRBJ2-3; the match to TRBD2 covers 10 bases. The CDR3 sequence is 17 residues long. CDR1 is SGHRS, CDR2 YFSETQ, per germline. The trim removed 0 bases at V and 2 bases at J, leaving 6 bases unmatched.

The chain combines TRBV5-6 with TRBJ1-4; 12 bases line up with TRBD1. Trimming at V came to 3 bases and at J to 5 bases, leaving 5 bases not matched to a gene. This CDR3 spans 16 amino acids. The germline V gene encodes CDR1 SGHDT and CDR2 YYEEEE. The CDR3 reads CASSSGTGGANEKLFF. CDR3 sequence (DNA): TGTGCCAGCAGCTCCGGGACAGGGGGCGCAAATGAAAAACTGTTTTTT.

CDR3 nucleotides: TGCAGCGCAAGACAGGGACTGAACACTGAAGCTTTCTTT. Encoded protein: CSARQGLNTEAFF. The chain carries TRBV29-1 and TRBJ1-1; 7 bases map to TRBD1. V lost 7 bases to trimming and J lost 0 bases; unmatched junction nucleotides: 5. This CDR3 spans 13 amino acids. The V gene's germline CDR1 is SQVTM and CDR2 ANQGSEA.

The V gene is TRBV7-8, the J gene TRBJ2-7; D not certain. Germline CDR1 SGHVS, CDR2 FQNEAQ. Trimming left V 2 bases short and J 0 bases short, with 8 bases between. The CDR3 is 14 residues long. CDR3 sequence: CASSLLESSYEQYF. DNA of the CDR3: TGTGCCAGCAGCTTATTGGAGAGCTCCTACGAGCAGTACTTC.

This chain uses TRBV5-6 with TRBJ2-7, with D possibly being TRBD2 (5 bases). Germline V lookup: CDR1 SGHDT, CDR2 YYEEEE. Deletions cut 3 bases from V and 2 bases from J, with 18 bases between. This CDR3 has 16 residues. The CDR3 sequence is CASSSVSGGPTYEQYF. The CDR3 DNA reads TGTGCCAGCAGCTCCGTTTCTGGCGGGCCCACCTACGAGCAGTACTTC.

This clone occurred a few times. V is TRBV7-2 and J is TRBJ1-6, with D hard to call. V was cut by 6 bases and J by 0 bases, with 3 bases left in between. The germline CDR1 and CDR2 sequences are SGHTA and FQGNSA. This CDR3 has 13 amino acids. CDR3 sequence: CASSSSYNSPLHF. The CDR3 region has the DNA TGTGCCAGCAGTAGCTCCTATAATTCACCCCTCCACTTT.

The rearrangement uses TRBV9 and TRBJ2-7; D is possibly TRBD1 (5 bases). The germline V and J ends were trimmed by 3 bases and 0 bases, with 7 bases remaining between them. This CDR3 has 13 residues. Germline V CDR1 and CDR2: SGDLS, YYNGEE. CDR3 residues: CASSGQSSYEQYF. DNA of the CDR3: TGTGCCAGCAGCGGACAGAGCTCCTACGAGCAGTACTTC.

The V call is TRBV15, the J call TRBJ2-2; D not certain. Germline lookup yields CDR1 LNHNV and CDR2 YYDKDF (reference sequence). The CDR3 consists of 16 residues. Trimming cost V 8 bases and J 0 bases, with 16 bases left between them. CDR3 in amino acids: CATCSGPPSNTGELFF. The CDR3 DNA follows: TGTGCCACCTGCTCGGGCCCCCCCTCGAACACCGGGGAGCTGTTTTTT.

This clone was seen more than once but under ten times. V and J are TRBV12-5 and TRBJ1-5; no definite D call. The V and J ends lost 3 bases and 0 bases respectively, with 9 bases between them. CDR1 is LGHNT and CDR2 is FRNRAP in the germline V gene. The CDR3 loop spans 15 amino acids. CDR3 sequence reads: CASGLREYSNQPQHF. The CDR3 nucleotides read TGTGCTAGTGGTTTAAGGGAGTATAGCAATCAGCCCCAGCATTTT.

V usage is TRBV18 and J usage is TRBJ1-1; D gene ambiguous. Germline lookup yields CDR1 KGHSH and CDR2 LQKENI. This CDR3 has 13 residues. V dropped 6 bases and J dropped 0 bases, with 8 bases sitting between them. DNA for the CDR3: TGTGCCAGCTCCTGGAAGTTGAACACTGAAGCTTTCTTT. It yields the protein CASSWKLNTEAFF.

In this sample, this clone turned up once. V usage is TRBV2 and J usage is TRBJ1-2; D gene uncertain. This CDR3 has 12 amino acids. The germline V gene has CDR1 SNHLY and CDR2 FYNNEI. V shed 5 bases and J shed 8 bases, with 12 bases lying between them. The CDR3 sequence: CASSKQVSGYTF. In nucleotides, the CDR3 is TGTGCCAGCAGTAAACAAGTTTCCGGCTACACCTTC.

The V and J genes are TRBV5-6 and TRBJ1-5; possibly TRBD1 for D (5 bases). CDR1 is SGHDT and CDR2 is YYEEEE in the germline V gene. Deletions cut 2 bases from V and 6 bases from J, with 9 bases between. The CDR3 extends over 13 amino acids. The CDR3: CASSFGGGQPQHF. The CDR3 DNA follows: TGTGCCAGCAGCTTTGGGGGAGGTCAGCCCCAGCATTTT.

This chain uses TRBV14 with TRBJ1-4; TRBD1 agrees at 7 bases. The CDR3 consists of 16 residues. Unmatched junction bases numbered 10, after V lost 2 bases and J lost 7 bases. Germline V lookup: CDR1 SGHDN, CDR2 FVKESK. The CDR3 bases are TGTGCCAGCAGCCAAAGACAGGGTGGGCTCGCTGAAAAACTGTTTTTT. It yields the protein CASSQRQGGLAEKLFF.

In this sample, this clone turned up a few times. V and J are TRBV10-3 and TRBJ1-4; D ambiguous. The CDR3 consists of 14 residues. CDR1 ENHRY and CDR2 SYGVKD come from the germline V gene. V lost 2 bases to trimming and J lost 1 base, with 5 bases between them. The CDR3 nucleotides read TGTGCCATCAGTGAGGGCGGAACTAATGAAAAACTGTTTTTT. This encodes CAISEGGTNEKLFF.

A single count supports this clone. The chain combines TRBV2 with TRBJ2-2; D gene unclear. V was pared by 4 bases and J by 4 bases, with 7 bases between. The V gene's germline CDR1 is SNHLY and CDR2 FYNNEI. This CDR3 has 13 residues. The CDR3 coding sequence is TGTGCCAGCAGTGCCGAAAGCACCGGGGAGCTGTTTTTT. Residues: CASSAESTGELFF.

The chain has TRBV13 and TRBJ2-7; 9 bases fit TRBD1. The germline CDR1 and CDR2 sequences are PRHDT and FYEKMQ (reference sequence). The CDR3 covers 15 residues. V lost 0 bases and J lost 9; bases outside the gene matches: 9. The CDR3 coding sequence is TGTGCCAGCAGCTTAGGCCTCGGGACAGGGAGCGGGCAGTACTTC. It is translated as CASSLGLGTGSGQYF.

The rearrangement uses TRBV7-8 and TRBJ2-3; 9 positions match TRBD2. Trimming took 3 bases from V and 10 from J; bases not matched to a gene: 11. The germline V gene has CDR1 SGHVS and CDR2 FQNEAQ. The CDR3 consists of 15 residues. The CDR3 DNA sequence: TGTGCCAGCAGCTTTGTAGCGGGGGACGCGGATGCGCAGTATTTT. Amino acids: CASSFVAGDADAQYF.

The chain combines TRBV5-1 with TRBJ2-3; 14 nucleotides line up with TRBD2. The CDR3 is 18 amino acids. The ends lost 0 bases at V and 1 base at J; junction bases unmatched: 4. Germline lookup yields CDR1 SGHRS and CDR2 YFSETQ. CDR3 sequence (DNA): TGCGCCAGCAGCTTGGAAGGACTAGCGGGGGGTCGCACAGATACGCAGTATTTT. This sequence encodes CASSLEGLAGGRTDTQYF.

V is TRBV9 and J is TRBJ2-3; D remains unclear. Trimming pared 1 base from V and 2 bases from J, leaving 11 bases between. Germline V gene sequence: CDR1 SGDLS, CDR2 YYNGEE. The CDR3 consists of 15 residues. CDR3 in amino acids: CASSVSPANTDTQYF. The CDR3 bases are TGTGCCAGCAGCGTATCCCCGGCCAACACAGATACGCAGTATTTT.

CDR3 DNA: TGTGCCAGCAGCCCCTTGGGACAGGTGGGCACAGATACGCAGTATTTT. This gives the protein CASSPLGQVGTDTQYF. This chain uses TRBV14 with TRBJ2-3, with 8 bases matching TRBD1. The CDR3 runs 16 residues. V was clipped by 4 bases and J by 1 base; unmatched bases: 7. Germline V gene data show CDR1 as SGHDN and CDR2 as FVKESK.